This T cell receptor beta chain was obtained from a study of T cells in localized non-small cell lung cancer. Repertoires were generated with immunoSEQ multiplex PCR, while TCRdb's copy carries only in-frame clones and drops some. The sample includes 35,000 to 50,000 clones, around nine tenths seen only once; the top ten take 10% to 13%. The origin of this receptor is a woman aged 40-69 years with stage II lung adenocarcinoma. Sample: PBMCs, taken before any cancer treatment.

In DNA, the CDR3 is TGTGCCAGCTCAACCCAACCGGTCGGGACAGGGACGTCGCAGCCCCAGCATTTT. It encodes CASSTQPVGTGTSQPQHF. The chain combines TRBV18 with TRBJ1-5; the match to TRBD1 covers 9 bases. Losses at the gene ends were 5 bases for V and 7 bases for J; bases not matched to a gene: 18. The CDR3 spans 18 residues. Germline assignment: CDR1 KGHSH and CDR2 LQKENI.